This TCR beta chain was captured by sequencing in a study of regulatory T cells in long-lasting Graves disease. At the level of the study: Patients met the persistent Graves' disease definition after over 5 years of antithyroid drugs with positive TSH receptor antibodies.

Researchers made TCR beta libraries by using iRepertoire HTBI primers and running Arm-PCR on CDR3 regions. TCRdb reprocessed the multiplex PCR reads via MiXCR and lists one record per CDR3 protein. The sample holds about 340,000 distinct CDR3 sequences; roughly 21% are singletons and the top ten take 29%. Indicated time point: persistent/refractory GD, antithyroid drugs over 5 years with positive TRAb. Isolated PBMC RNA provided the starting material for the TCR library. This clonotype was recorded at least ten times. Its antigen is unknown. Germline V CDR1 and CDR2: MNHEY, SMNVEV (reference sequence). Trimming cost V 3 bases and J 2 bases; bases outside gene matches: 5. The CDR3 is 15 residues long. Study-level results: TCR diversity was lower in persistent than newly diagnosed Graves' disease. TRBV28, TRBJ1-2 and TRBJ2-5 emerged as the favored segments in persistent disease.

The sample consisted of peripheral blood mononuclear cells (PBMCs), taken when the disease was refractory, from a patient treated with antithyroid drugs. This TCR came from a female donor with Graves disease. The chain carries TRBV27 and TRBJ2-7; 9 bases agree with TRBD2. The CDR3 region is CASSFYSGGTYEQYF. CDR3 sequence (DNA): TGTGCCAGCAGTTTCTATAGCGGGGGAACCTACGAGCAGTACTTC.